This T cell receptor (beta chain) was recovered during a study of blood T cell repertoires in COVID-19. The CDR3 is made up of 19 amino acids. Germline lookup yields CDR1 LGHNA and CDR2 YNFKEQ. Trimming took 2 bases from V and 0 from J, leaving 21 bases between them. Libraries were prepared by immunoSEQ multiplex PCR; TCRdb keeps only in-frame clonotypes and omits some of them. The sample records about 100,000 clones, 80% being singletons. Judged by abundance, this clone is medium-sized. The sequence came from a man between 65 and 85 years old with active or convalescent COVID-19. J is TRBJ2-3 and V is TRBV4-2; the D gene is possibly TRBD2 (6 bases). The sample comprised peripheral blood. The CDR3 protein is CASSQPKADLATSTDTQYF. The CDR3 nucleotides read TGTGCCAGCAGCCAACCCAAAGCGGACCTAGCGACTAGCACAGATACGCAGTATTTT.